This T cell receptor beta chain comes out of a study of blood T cell repertoires in COVID-19. Study as a whole: Acute and convalescent COVID-19 specimens originated in the United States, Italy and Spain. PBMCs, B-cell-depleted T cells, or T cells were the source of the cDNA or gDNA that made up the material.

Study processing details: For nucleated cells, counts were estimated from reference gene primer amplification. Sequenced by immunoSEQ multiplex PCR; TCRdb stores in-frame clones only, minus some. V and J calls and clone size are given by that table; D and trimming were obtained from the DNA. The sample carries around 140,000 clones, approximately 91% recorded once. The J segment lost 5 bases and the V segment lost 6 bases, leaving 8 bases of the junction unmatched. Per the germline V gene, CDR1 is SNHLY and CDR2 is FYNNEI. The CDR3 is 14 amino acids. Sequenced material: peripheral blood. The TCR sequence derives from a man between 65 and 85 years old with acute or convalescent COVID-19. The rearrangement links TRBV2 to TRBJ1-2, with 8 bases aligning to TRBD1. The CDR3 region is CASSPTGVGYGYTF. For the CDR3, the DNA is TGTGCCAGCAGCCCGACAGGGGTTGGGTATGGCTACACCTTC. The full variable domain, with the rest looked up from reference TRBV2 and TRBJ1-2, is EPEVTQTPSHQVTQMGQEVILRCVPISNHLYFYWYRQILGQKVEFLVSFYNNEISEKSEIFDDQFSVERPDGSNFTLKIRSTKLEDSAMYFCASSPTGVGYGYTFGSGTRLTVV.